These 8 T cell receptor beta chains were all obtained from the same sample, sequenced in a study of blood T cell repertoires in COVID-19. The assay was immunoSEQ multiplex PCR, and TCRdb's table has in-frame clones only and misses some. The repertoire includes roughly 50,000 clones, about 89% of them detected once, and over 15% sits in the top ten. The sample comprised peripheral blood. These receptors all stem from a human donor in a cohort sampled during active COVID-19.

The rearrangement links TRBV4-3 to TRBJ1-2; the D is unclear. The germline V gene has CDR1 LGHNA and CDR2 YSLEER. V was trimmed by 0 bases and J by 3 bases, leaving 8 bases between them. The CDR3 is 14 amino acids. The CDR3 sequence is CASSQDERDYGYTF. In DNA form, the CDR3 reads TGCGCCAGCAGCCAAGATGAACGGGACTATGGCTACACCTTC.

The chain combines TRBV5-1 with TRBJ1-6; 8 bases match TRBD1. With V trimmed by 3 bases and J by 6 bases, 11 bases remained unmatched. The CDR3 runs to 17 residues. The germline V gene encodes CDR1 SGHRS and CDR2 YFSETQ. CDR3 in DNA: TGCGCCAGCAGCTCCCTCCTCGGACAGGGACGTAATTCACCCCTCCACTTT. This gives the protein CASSSLLGQGRNSPLHF. The whole variable domain, remainder taken from reference TRBV5-1 and TRBJ1-6, is KAGVTQTPRYLIKTRGQQVTLSCSPISGHRSVSWYQQTPGQGLQFLFEYFSETQRNKGNFPGRFSGRQFSNSRSEMNVSTLELGDSALYLCASSSLLGQGRNSPLHFGNGTRLTVT.

V gene TRBV11-2 combines with J gene TRBJ1-2, with TRBD1 matching over 7 bases. With 4 bases clipped from V and 8 bases from J, the junction kept 7 bases outside the gene matches. Germline CDR1 and CDR2: SGHAT and FQNNGV. The CDR3 totals 13 residues. In DNA, the CDR3 is TGTGCCAGCAGCTCACTAATGACAGGGGGCTACACCTTC. Its protein product is CASSSLMTGGYTF.

The V call is TRBV7-3, the J call TRBJ2-1, with a tentative D call TRBD1 (5 bases). The CDR3 spans 13 residues. V was shortened by 8 bases and J by 4 bases, with 12 bases between the two germline ends. The V gene's germline CDR1 is SGHTA and CDR2 FQGTGA. This CDR3 is CASGRTNYNEQFF. The CDR3 DNA reads as TGTGCCAGCGGTCGGACAAATTACAATGAGCAGTTCTTC.

This chain joins TRBV18 and TRBJ2-7, with TRBD1 matching 8 bases. The CDR3 is 16 residues long. V was pared by 1 base and J by 3 bases, with 8 bases of the junction left unmatched. Germline CDR1 reads KGHSH; CDR2 reads LQKENI. The CDR3 region has the DNA TGTGCCAGCTCACCACGGGCAGGGGGCAGGGGCTACGAGCAGTACTTC. This gives the protein CASSPRAGGRGYEQYF.

The V call is TRBV27, the J call TRBJ2-2; D possibly corresponds to TRBD2 (6 bases). Between the trimmed V and J ends, which lost 4 bases and 0 bases, there was a span of 12 bases. CDR3 length: 16 amino acids. CDR1 and CDR2 from the germline V gene are MNHEY and SMNVEV (reference sequence). CDR3 protein: CASSWSAGTNTGELFF. The CDR3 nucleotides read TGTGCCAGCAGTTGGTCTGCGGGGACGAACACCGGGGAGCTGTTTTTT.

There are a few counts of this clone. This chain links TRBV4-1 with TRBJ2-7; 7 bases align to TRBD1. J gave up 1 base and V 6 bases, and 9 bases lay outside the gene matches. The length of the CDR3 is 15 residues. Per the germline V gene, CDR1 is MGHRA and CDR2 is YSYEKL. CDR3 amino acids: CASRLATGHSYEQYF. As DNA, the CDR3 is TGCGCCAGCAGGCTGGCGACAGGGCATTCCTACGAGCAGTACTTC.

J is TRBJ2-1 and V is TRBV3-1 (or the pseudogene TRBV3-2), with 9 positions matching TRBD1. The CDR3 contains 20 residues. Trimming removed 0 bases from V and 1 base from J; junction bases left unmatched: 13. The germline V gene has CDR1 LGHDT and CDR2 YNNKEL (reference sequence). CDR3 bases: TGTGCCAGCAGCCAAGATAGGTTCTGGGACAGGGTTGGGTCCTACAATGAGCAGTTCTTC. It specifies CASSQDRFWDRVGSYNEQFF.